What follows are 28 T cell receptor beta chains derived from one specimen sequenced in a study of T cell responses to AZD1222 COVID-19 vaccine. Clones were read by immunoSEQ multiplex PCR, and TCRdb kept only the in-frame ones, dropping some. This table holds around 120,000 clones, about 90% found once. The starting material was peripheral blood, obtained 28 days after the second AZD1222 dose. Receptors originate from an adult who received the AZD1222 COVID-19 vaccine.

The chain recombines TRBV7-2 with TRBJ2-5; D is unresolved. Trimming removed 3 bases from V and 2 bases from J, with 10 bases in between. Germline V gene data show CDR1 as SGHTA and CDR2 as FQGNSA. This CDR3 has 14 residues. CDR3 sequence reads: CASSFTGRQETQYF. CDR3 bases: TGTGCCAGCAGCTTTACTGGGCGACAAGAGACCCAGTACTTC.

This clone was seen only a few times. The CDR3 nucleotides are TGTGCCAGCAGCCAAAGATGGGGGGCCTCGGTTAATTCACCCCTCCACTTT. It codes for CASSQRWGASVNSPLHF. The J gene is TRBJ1-6, the V gene TRBV3-1 (or the pseudogene TRBV3-2); tentatively, D is TRBD1 (6 bases). This CDR3 contains 17 residues. CDR1 and CDR2 from the germline V gene are LGHDT and YNNKEL (reference sequence). Trimming left V 2 bases short and J 6 bases short, with 17 bases between.

This chain links TRBV10-1 with TRBJ1-6, with 8 nucleotides matching TRBD1. In germline, CDR1 is WNHNN, CDR2 SYGVQD (reference sequence). This CDR3 is 18 amino acids long. Losses at the gene ends were 6 bases for V and 0 bases for J; bases not matched to a gene: 10. The CDR3 protein is CASRPPGGRSSYNSPLHF. CDR3 nucleotides: TGCGCCAGCAGACCCCCAGGGGGCCGGAGCTCCTATAATTCACCCCTCCACTTT.

This sequence joins TRBV29-1 and TRBJ2-3; D is unclear. Germline V gene data show CDR1 as SQVTM and CDR2 as ANQGSEA. V was pared by 0 bases and J by 5 bases, with 3 bases between. CDR3 length: 11 residues. The CDR3 nucleotides are TGCAGCGTTGAAGAATTAGATACGCAGTATTTT. Protein: CSVEELDTQYF.

The chain couples TRBV9 to TRBJ1-5; no clear D gene. CDR1 and CDR2 from the germline V gene are SGDLS and YYNGEE. Trimming stripped 3 bases from V and 5 bases from J, with 12 bases between. The CDR3 totals 14 residues. CDR3 bases: TGTGCCAGCAGCGGTGCTCTGGACCATCAGCCCCAGCATTTT. This translates into CASSGALDHQPQHF.

J is TRBJ2-7 and V is TRBV18; D is uncertain. The germline CDR1 and CDR2 sequences are KGHSH and LQKENI. Trimming shortened V by 3 bases and J by 2 bases, and 11 bases separated the two germline ends. The CDR3 runs to 14 residues. CDR3 sequence: CASSPRQAPYEQYF. The CDR3, as DNA: TGTGCCAGCTCACCCAGGCAGGCTCCCTACGAGCAGTACTTC.

The V and J genes are TRBV5-1 and TRBJ1-3; no clear D gene. Trimming took off 2 bases at V and 0 bases at J, with 15 bases between the two ends. CDR1 SGHRS and CDR2 YFSETQ come from the germline V gene. The CDR3 loop spans 17 amino acids. DNA of the CDR3: TGCGCCAGCAGCTTAAGTAACGAGGGATACTCTGGAAACACCATATATTTT. Its protein product is CASSLSNEGYSGNTIYF. The full variable domain, completed using reference TRBV5-1 and TRBJ1-3, is KAGVTQTPRYLIKTRGQQVTLSCSPISGHRSVSWYQQTPGQGLQFLFEYFSETQRNKGNFPGRFSGRQFSNSRSEMNVSTLELGDSALYLCASSLSNEGYSGNTIYFGEGSWLTVV.

The rearrangement links TRBV28 to TRBJ1-5; TRBD1 matches at 9 bases. This CDR3 spans 14 amino acids. Germline CDR1 reads MDHEN; CDR2 reads SYDVKM. V was clipped by 6 bases and J by 6 bases; unmatched bases: 6. CDR3 nucleotide sequence: TGTGCCAGCAGGCCCAACAGGGGGCCTCAGCCCCAGCATTTT. Residues: CASRPNRGPQPQHF.

This chain links TRBV24-1 with TRBJ2-5; 7 positions agree with TRBD2. V lost 5 bases and J lost 2; bases outside the gene matches: 1. This CDR3 is 13 amino acids long. CDR1 KGHDR and CDR2 SFDVKD come from the germline V gene. The CDR3 loop reads CATSGGGQETQYF. The CDR3 region has the DNA TGTGCCACCAGTGGGGGGGGACAAGAGACCCAGTACTTC.

The V call is TRBV27, the J call TRBJ2-7, with 10 bases matching TRBD2. Losses at the gene ends were 6 bases for V and 6 bases for J; bases not matched to a gene: 14. CDR1 and CDR2 from the germline V gene are MNHEY and SMNVEV (reference sequence). The CDR3 extends over 16 amino acids. The CDR3 region has the DNA TGTGCCAGCAGAACCACCGCGGTAGCGGGGGGTTTCGAGCAGTACTTC. Amino acids: CASRTTAVAGGFEQYF.

The CDR3 coding sequence is TGTGCCAGCAGGCCGGGTTACCGAGGAGAAAAACTGTTTTTT. It encodes CASRPGYRGEKLFF. The chain carries TRBV6-4 and TRBJ1-4; D is uncertain. Per germline, CDR1 MRHNA and CDR2 SNTAGT. The V gene lost 6 bases and the J gene lost 8 bases, with 16 bases spanning the gap. This CDR3 is built from 14 residues.

The chain recombines TRBV9 with TRBJ1-3; D remains unclear. Trimming removed 4 bases at V and 0 bases at J, with 26 bases between. This CDR3 contains 20 residues. The germline CDR1 and CDR2 sequences are SGDLS and YYNGEE. In DNA, the CDR3 is TGTGCCAGCAGCATTAGGCCCTTCATGGTTGGGAGGGACTCTGGAAACACCATATATTTT. The encoded protein is CASSIRPFMVGRDSGNTIYF.

The gene calls are TRBV2 and TRBJ2-3; the D gene is possibly TRBD2 (5 bases). Trimming shortened V by 9 bases and J by 2 bases, and 15 bases separated the two germline ends. The V gene's germline CDR1 is SNHLY and CDR2 FYNNEI. CDR3 length: 14 amino acids. This CDR3 reads CASQSRGITDTQYF. In nucleotides, the CDR3 is TGTGCCAGTCAAAGCCGGGGAATCACAGATACGCAGTATTTT.

The rearrangement uses TRBV4-2 and TRBJ2-7, with 7 positions matching TRBD1. This CDR3 has 17 amino acids. V dropped 0 bases and J dropped 4; count of bases not matched to a gene: 12. Germline CDR1 and CDR2: LGHNA and YNFKEQ. CDR3 in amino acids: CASSQDLGGEGAYEQYF. CDR3 bases: TGTGCCAGCAGCCAAGATCTCGGCGGAGAGGGGGCTTACGAGCAGTACTTC.

The chain employs TRBV5-4 and TRBJ1-1; D is undetermined. The ends were cut back, 5 bases at V and 5 bases at J, with 7 bases in the middle. Per germline, CDR1 SGHNT and CDR2 YYREEE (reference sequence). The CDR3 length is 11 residues. The CDR3 is CASSTETEAFF. Here the CDR3 DNA reads TGTGCCAGCAGTACCGAGACTGAAGCTTTCTTT.

The gene calls are TRBV3-1 (or the pseudogene TRBV3-2) and TRBJ1-1, with D unclear. V was clipped by 0 bases and J by 0 bases, with 14 bases between them. CDR3 length: 17 residues. CDR1 and CDR2 (germline): LGHDT, YNNKEL (reference sequence). The CDR3 sequence: CASSQDIRETVNTEAFF. Here the CDR3 DNA reads TGTGCCAGCAGCCAAGATATAAGGGAGACGGTGAACACTGAAGCTTTCTTT.

The V and J genes are TRBV5-6 and TRBJ1-5; D remains unclear. The V end was cut by 4 bases, the J end by 4 bases, with 9 bases between. CDR3 length: 13 amino acids. Germline V gene lookup returns CDR1 SGHDT and CDR2 YYEEEE. The CDR3 loop is CASSIDPNQPQHF. The DNA of the CDR3 is TGTGCCAGCAGCATTGACCCGAATCAGCCCCAGCATTTT.

The chain employs TRBV6-2 or TRBV6-3 and TRBJ2-4; D is perhaps TRBD2 (5 bases). This CDR3 has 16 amino acids. Trimming left V 6 bases short and J 1 base short, with 16 bases between. The germline gives CDR1 MNHEY, CDR2 SVGEGT. The CDR3 is CASSILGDGAKNIQYF. CDR3 in DNA: TGTGCCAGCAGCATCCTGGGAGATGGGGCCAAAAACATTCAGTACTTC.

V gene TRBV30 combines with J gene TRBJ1-6; the D is unclear. The V end was cut by 4 bases, the J end by 5 bases, with 12 bases between. Germline CDR1 is GTSNPN and CDR2 is SVGIG (reference sequence). The length of the CDR3 is 14 residues. In DNA, the CDR3 is TGTGCCTGGACCGAGGACTTAGATAATTCACCCCTCCACTTT. Translation: CAWTEDLDNSPLHF.

This chain links TRBV28 with TRBJ2-5; 9 bases are a match to TRBD2. The CDR3 totals 16 residues. Germline loops: CDR1 MDHEN, CDR2 SYDVKM. V gave up 3 bases and J gave up 4 bases; unmatched junction bases: 9. The chain's CDR3 is CASSFVGGGAIETQYF. CDR3 DNA: TGTGCCAGCAGTTTTGTTGGCGGGGGGGCTATAGAGACCCAGTACTTC.

The chain is built from TRBV6-5 and TRBJ1-2, with TRBD1 identical over 7 bases. Germline CDR1 MNHEY, CDR2 SVGAGI. The junction had 7 bases not matched to a gene; V was cut back by 6 bases and J by 0 bases. The CDR3 runs to 15 residues. CDR3 amino acids: CASRGTGASNYGYTF. CDR3 DNA: TGTGCCAGCAGGGGAACAGGGGCTTCTAACTATGGCTACACCTTC.

The chain employs TRBV7-3 and TRBJ2-5; 15 nucleotides agree with TRBD2. CDR3 length equals 16 residues. Germline CDR1 and CDR2: SGHTA and FQGTGA. Unmatched junction bases numbered 6, after V lost 5 bases and J lost 5 bases. Here the CDR3 reads CASSRGLAGGSETQYF. The DNA for the CDR3 is TGTGCCAGCAGCCGGGGACTAGCGGGGGGTTCGGAGACCCAGTACTTC.

This rearrangement joins TRBV30 to TRBJ1-2; a possible D gene is TRBD1 (5 bases). The CDR3 sequence is 14 residues long. Trimming left V 4 bases short and J 7 bases short, with 19 bases between. Per the germline V gene, CDR1 is GTSNPN and CDR2 is SVGIG (reference sequence). The CDR3 region is CAWTEGRGVGGYTF. Here the CDR3 DNA reads TGTGCCTGGACCGAGGGTCGGGGGGTAGGTGGCTACACCTTC. The entire variable domain, with the rest obtained from reference TRBV30 and TRBJ1-2, is as follows: SQTIHQWPATLVQPVGSPLSLECTVEGTSNPNLYWYRQAAGRGLQLLFYSVGIGQISSEVPQNLSASRPQDRQFILSSKKLLLSDSGFYLCAWTEGRGVGGYTFGSGTRLTVV.

This sequence joins TRBV7-3 and TRBJ1-1, with D maybe TRBD1 (6 bases). The CDR3 spans 13 residues. V was clipped by 5 bases and J by 5 bases, with 12 bases between them. Germline V gene sequence: CDR1 SGHTA, CDR2 FQGTGA. The DNA of the CDR3 is TGTGCCAGCAGCAACCAGGGGTTTACTGAAGCTTTCTTT. Protein: CASSNQGFTEAFF.

V gene TRBV9 combines with J gene TRBJ1-6, with a weak D call TRBD1 (5 bases). Germline V CDR1 and CDR2: SGDLS, YYNGEE. The CDR3 sequence is 15 residues long. Between the trimmed V and J ends, which lost 0 bases and 9 bases, there was a span of 13 bases. Here the CDR3 DNA reads TGTGCCAGCAGCGTAGAAGGACAAGTAATTTCACCCCTCCACTTT. Translated, it gives CASSVEGQVISPLHF. Drawing the rest from reference TRBV9 and TRBJ1-6, the complete variable domain is DSGVTQTPKHLITATGQRVTLRCSPRSGDLSVYWYQQSLDQGLQFLIQYYNGEERAKGNILERFSAQQFPDLHSELNLSSLELGDSALYFCASSVEGQVISPLHFGNGTRLTVT.

This clone was seen just once. The chain couples TRBV7-7 to TRBJ2-5; D is undetermined. The CDR3 length is 15 residues. Germline assignment: CDR1 SSHAT and CDR2 FNYEAQ (reference sequence). With 2 bases removed from V and 0 bases from J, the gap between germline ends came to 10 bases. CDR3 sequence reads: CASSLNPGYQETQYF. DNA of the CDR3: TGTGCCAGCAGCTTAAATCCGGGCTACCAAGAGACCCAGTACTTC.

The V call is TRBV5-4, the J call TRBJ1-1; tentatively, D is TRBD1 (5 bases). Germline V gene lookup returns CDR1 SGHNT and CDR2 YYREEE (reference sequence). This CDR3 comprises 14 residues. V was shortened by 4 bases and J by 10 bases, with 20 bases between the two germline ends. CDR3: CASSPSQVVRTAFF. The CDR3 coding sequence is TGTGCCAGCAGCCCCTCACAGGTTGTTCGGACAGCTTTCTTT.

This clone was counted once. The genes are TRBV4-3 and TRBJ2-2; D may correspond to TRBD1 or TRBD2 (6 bases each). The V and J ends lost 4 bases and 1 base respectively, with 13 bases between them. The CDR3 is made up of 16 amino acids. The germline V gene has CDR1 LGHNA and CDR2 YSLEER. The CDR3 region has the DNA TGCGCCAGCAGCCGCCCAAGGGGGGTGAACACCGGGGAGCTGTTTTTT. Translating it yields CASSRPRGVNTGELFF.